These T cell receptor beta chains were read from a single sample in a study of cytomegalovirus exposure and HLA in healthy donors. Profiled with immunoSEQ multiplex PCR; TCRdb holds only in-frame clones, not every one. The data show 120,000 to 150,000 clones, roughly 76% seen once. The specimen was PBMCs. The receptors stem from a man between 18 and 35 years old in good health and CMV-seronegative. Each CDR3 is given with its conserved first and last residue. The order of the fields is D gene, V gene, clone size, J gene, CDR3 protein, CDR3 DNA. A D gene is named only where the DNA matches it firmly. Size tells how often a clone was seen (once, few, many) or the class of an expanded clone, and some rows leave it out.

.	TRBV1	.	TRBJ1-1	CTSRGQASNTEAFF	TGCACCAGCAGGGGACAGGCCTCGAACACTGAAGCTTTCTTT
.	TRBV27	.	TRBJ2-3	CASSPIEADTQYF	TGTGCCAGCAGCCCAATCGAGGCAGATACGCAGTATTTT
TRBD1	TRBV5-1	.	TRBJ1-2	CASSLGTDGYTF	TGCGCCAGCAGCCTAGGGACAGATGGCTACACCTTC
.	TRBV6-5	.	TRBJ1-4	CASSYGGPNEKLFF	TGTGCCAGCAGTTACGGGGGCCCCAATGAAAAACTGTTTTTT
.	TRBV2	.	TRBJ2-6	CASSGERSGANVLTF	TGTGCCAGCAGTGGGGAGAGATCTGGGGCCAACGTCCTGACTTTC
TRBD1	TRBV5-1	.	TRBJ2-2	CASSYRQGSTGELFF	TGCGCCAGCAGCTACCGACAGGGGTCCACCGGGGAGCTGTTTTTT
.	TRBV6-1	once	TRBJ2-7	CASSGLVGYEQYF	TGTGCCAGCAGTGGTCTAGTAGGCTACGAGCAGTACTTC
TRBD1	TRBV7-9	once	TRBJ1-1	CASRGDSVLTEAFF	TGTGCCAGCAGGGGGGACAGTGTCCTGACTGAAGCTTTCTTT
.	TRBV7-9	.	TRBJ2-7	CASSLYPSEQYF	TGTGCCAGCAGCTTATATCCGAGCGAGCAGTACTTC
TRBD1	TRBV10-3	.	TRBJ2-7	CATGPMDRSSYEQYF	TGTGCCACCGGGCCCATGGACAGGAGCTCCTACGAGCAGTACTTC
.	TRBV23-1	.	TRBJ1-5	CASSHPHRNQPQHF	TGCGCCAGCAGTCATCCACACCGCAATCAGCCCCAGCATTTT
.	TRBV5-4	.	TRBJ2-1	CASSLGLYNEQFF	TGTGCCAGCAGCTTGGGGCTTTACAATGAGCAGTTCTTC
.	TRBV6-5	.	TRBJ1-1	CASSYSNRANTEAFF	TGTGCCAGCAGTTACTCCAACAGGGCTAACACTGAAGCTTTCTTT
.	TRBV25-1	.	TRBJ1-1	CASSDEPGSASTEAFF	TGTGCCAGCAGTGATGAGCCGGGATCTGCGTCCACTGAAGCTTTCTTT
.	TRBV23-1	.	TRBJ1-2	CASSQSPGVDYGYTF	TGCGCCAGCAGTCAATCACCAGGGGTCGACTATGGCTACACCTTC
.	TRBV28	few	TRBJ1-4	CASSLGGEWEKLFF	TGTGCCAGCAGTTTAGGGGGCGAATGGGAAAAACTGTTTTTT
TRBD1	TRBV4-1	.	TRBJ2-7	CASSPGTGFIEHF	TGCGCCAGCAGCCCCGGGACAGGGTTCATCGAACACTTC
TRBD1	TRBV14	.	TRBJ2-7	CASNLGQGEMYEQYF	TGTGCCAGCAACCTCGGACAGGGGGAAATGTACGAGCAGTACTTC
.	TRBV7-9	once	TRBJ1-1	CASSSIRNTEAFF	TGTGCCAGCAGCTCCATTAGGAACACTGAAGCTTTCTTT